This T cell receptor (beta chain) was captured in a study of CD8 T cells in Susac syndrome. Random hexamers were used to reverse transcribe about 0.45 to 1 ug of RNA. A single record per CDR3 protein comes from TCRdb applying MiXCR to the immunoSEQ multiplex PCR reads. The profile covers some 150,000 distinct CDR3 sequences, with 95% appearing a single time and over 0.075% taken by the ten largest. The V and J ends lost 6 bases and 3 bases respectively, with 11 bases between them. CDR3 length equals 13 residues. The germline gives CDR1 SQVTM, CDR2 ANQGSEA. This receptor was taken from a human donor with Susac syndrome. The chain joins TRBV29-1 to TRBJ2-2, with D possibly TRBD1 on 6 matching bases. The specimen was CD4+ T cells from PBMCs. For the CDR3, the DNA is TGCAGCGTCGGACAGCGTTACACCGGGGAGCTGTTTTTT. Protein product: CSVGQRYTGELFF.